This T cell receptor beta chain came from a study of graft-versus-host responses after intestinal transplantation. Study-level background: Tacrolimus plus steroids were given to all recipients for approximately 3 years, preceded by anti-thymocyte globulin induction.

The protocol was immunoSEQ multiplex PCR, while the TCRdb copy is restricted to in-frame clones and leaves out a portion. The sample consists of 7,500 to 10,000 clones, under 95% of them appearing once. Note on this clone: The antigen remains unidentified.

General observations from the study: GvH clones appeared in recipient marrow, some first in ileum or blood.

This receptor was taken from a human patient who received an intestinal transplant, so some T cells may come from the graft donor. The input for sequencing was PBMCs, taken just over 42 days after intestinal transplant.

The CDR3 sequence: CASSVGWGLAADTQYF. The CDR3 region has the DNA TGTGCCAGCAGCGTAGGGTGGGGACTAGCGGCGGATACGCAGTATTTT. This chain uses TRBV9 with TRBJ2-3, with TRBD2 matching over 11 bases. The V and J ends lost 0 bases and 6 bases, in that order; junction bases with no gene match: 6. The CDR3 has 16 amino acids. The germline gives CDR1 SGDLS, CDR2 YYNGEE.